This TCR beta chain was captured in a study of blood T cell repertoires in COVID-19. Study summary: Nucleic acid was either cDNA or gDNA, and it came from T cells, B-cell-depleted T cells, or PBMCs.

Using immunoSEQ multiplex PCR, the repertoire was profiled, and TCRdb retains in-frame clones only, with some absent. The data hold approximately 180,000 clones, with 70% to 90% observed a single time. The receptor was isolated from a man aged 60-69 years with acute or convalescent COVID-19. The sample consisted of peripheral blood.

The CDR3 region has the DNA TGTGCCAGCAGCTTTAGGGCAGGGAAGAACAATGAGCAGTTCTTC. Translation gives CASSFRAGKNNEQFF. V and J are TRBV7-2 and TRBJ2-1, with TRBD1 as a possible D gene (5 bases). Germline V gives CDR1 SGHTA, CDR2 FQGNSA. This CDR3 is built from 15 residues. V shed 3 bases and J shed 5 bases, with 14 bases lying between them.